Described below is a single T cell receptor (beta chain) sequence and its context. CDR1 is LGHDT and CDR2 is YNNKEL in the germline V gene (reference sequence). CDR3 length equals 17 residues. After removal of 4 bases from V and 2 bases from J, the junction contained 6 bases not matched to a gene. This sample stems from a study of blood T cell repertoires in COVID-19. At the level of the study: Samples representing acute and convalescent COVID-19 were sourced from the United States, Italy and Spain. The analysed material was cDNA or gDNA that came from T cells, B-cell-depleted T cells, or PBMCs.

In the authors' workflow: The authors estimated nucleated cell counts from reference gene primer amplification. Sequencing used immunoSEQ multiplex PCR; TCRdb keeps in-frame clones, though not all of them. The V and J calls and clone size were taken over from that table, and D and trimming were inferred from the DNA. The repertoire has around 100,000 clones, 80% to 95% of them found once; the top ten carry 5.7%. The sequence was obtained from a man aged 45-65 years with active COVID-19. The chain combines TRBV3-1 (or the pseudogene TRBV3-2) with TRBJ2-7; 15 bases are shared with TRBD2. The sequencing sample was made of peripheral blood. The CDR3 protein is CASSLGLAGGGAYEQYF. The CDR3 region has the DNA TGTGCCAGCAGCCTCGGACTAGCGGGAGGGGGGGCCTACGAGCAGTACTTC.